The T cell receptor beta chain described here comes from a study of shared clonotypes between healthy human individuals. Sorted-subset replicate PCRs used 200 ng DNA, 30,000 or so T cell genomes. Generated by immunoSEQ multiplex PCR, the TCRdb table keeps only in-frame clones and is missing some. Here the sample spans nearly 1 million clones, over 75% being singletons. Study observations and caveats: Sampling covered blood only; tissue repertoires likely differ. All-four-donor shared clonotypes had higher generation probabilities than non-shared clonotypes did.

In regard to this clone: Its antigen is unknown.

Trimming stripped 2 bases from V and 2 bases from J, with 12 bases between. Germline-derived CDR1 and CDR2 are KGHSH and LQKENI. The CDR3 has 15 residues. The TCR sequence derives from a man aged 18 to 30 in good health. The sequenced sample was memory CD4+ T cells sorted from blood. The subset denotes: CD45RA-negative fraction. This rearrangement joins TRBV18 to TRBJ2-5, with no clear D. The chain's CDR3 is CASSPKLKEQETQYF. CDR3 coding DNA: TGTGCCAGCTCACCAAAACTTAAGGAGCAAGAGACCCAGTACTTC.